What follows are 10 T cell receptor beta chains derived from one specimen sequenced in a study of blood T cell repertoires in COVID-19. The data were produced by immunoSEQ multiplex PCR, yet TCRdb's version contains in-frame clones alone and is incomplete. The sample holds 25,000 to 35,000 clones; roughly 90% are singletons and the top ten take over 9.5%. The sequenced sample was peripheral blood. The receptors come from a human donor in a cohort sampled during active COVID-19.

The chain employs TRBV5-4 and TRBJ2-7; possibly TRBD2 for D (5 bases). The CDR3 totals 14 residues. The germline V gene encodes CDR1 SGHNT and CDR2 YYREEE (reference sequence). V was trimmed by 4 bases and J by 4 bases, leaving 15 bases between them. This CDR3 reads CASSLGNSLYEQYF. For the CDR3, the DNA is TGTGCCAGCAGCCTCGGGAACTCACTTTACGAGCAGTACTTC.

This chain connects TRBV7-9 to TRBJ1-6; the D is unclear. The CDR3 is made up of 14 amino acids. The germline gives CDR1 SEHNR, CDR2 FQNEAQ (reference sequence). Trimming left V 2 bases short and J 6 bases short, with 8 bases between. CDR3 in amino acids: CASSLLGGNSPLHF. The CDR3 DNA follows: TGTGCCAGCAGCTTACTAGGAGGTAATTCACCCCTCCACTTT.

The rearrangement links TRBV6-2 or TRBV6-3 to TRBJ2-1; TRBD2 matches at 11 bases. CDR1 MNHEY and CDR2 SVGEGT come from the germline V gene. Trimming removed 6 bases from V and 2 bases from J; junction bases left unmatched: 9. The CDR3 covers 17 residues. The CDR3 protein is CASSRKTSGSPYNEQFF. DNA of the CDR3: TGTGCCAGCAGCCGTAAAACTAGCGGGAGCCCCTACAATGAGCAGTTCTTC.

The genes are TRBV9 and TRBJ2-3; unclear D gene. CDR1 SGDLS and CDR2 YYNGEE come from the germline V gene. The V end lost 3 bases, the J end lost 4 bases, and 9 bases lay between the germline ends. CDR3 length: 13 amino acids. For the CDR3, the DNA is TGTGCCAGCAGCGCCTCTGTTCCAGATACGCAGTATTTT. It codes for CASSASVPDTQYF.

The gene calls are TRBV19 and TRBJ1-1; 11 nucleotides line up with TRBD1. V was clipped by 6 bases and J by 6 bases; unmatched bases: 9. There are 15 residues in the CDR3. Germline V CDR1 and CDR2: LNHDA, SQIVND (reference sequence). The CDR3 DNA is TGTGCCAGTAGCCGGGACAGGGGGGTTTTGCCTGAAGCTTTCTTT. It translates to CASSRDRGVLPEAFF.

The chain links TRBV15 to TRBJ2-4; 11 nucleotides line up with TRBD2. J was trimmed by 1 base and V by 8 bases; bases with no gene match: 13. The CDR3 runs 18 residues. From germline, CDR1 is LNHNV and CDR2 YYDKDF (reference sequence). The CDR3 DNA sequence: TGTGCCACCTCCCGCGGGACTAGCGGTTCCGGGGCCAAAAACATTCAGTACTTC. This translates into CATSRGTSGSGAKNIQYF.

This sequence joins TRBV4-3 and TRBJ1-5; possible D gene TRBD1, 6 bases. V lost 4 bases and J lost 4, with 14 bases in between. The CDR3 length is 15 residues. The germline V gene encodes CDR1 LGHNA and CDR2 YSLEER. CDR3 in amino acids: CASSPEGGPNQPQHF. CDR3 coding DNA: TGCGCCAGCAGCCCCGAGGGGGGGCCGAATCAGCCCCAGCATTTT.

The chain joins TRBV7-2 to TRBJ2-7, with TRBD2 matching over 9 bases. Trimming at V came to 4 bases and at J to 3 bases, leaving 1 base not matched to a gene. The CDR3 is 13 amino acids. Per the germline V gene, CDR1 is SGHTA and CDR2 is FQGNSA. CDR3 sequence (DNA): TGTGCCAGCAGCTGGCGGGAGGGCTACGAGCAGTACTTC. This gives the protein CASSWREGYEQYF.

J is TRBJ2-7 and V is TRBV5-4, with D possibly matching TRBD2 (5 bases). V was shortened by 0 bases and J by 0 bases, with 10 bases between the two germline ends. Germline V gene lookup returns CDR1 SGHNT and CDR2 YYREEE (reference sequence). The CDR3 sequence is 15 residues long. The CDR3 is CASSLARDLSYEQYF. The DNA for the CDR3 is TGTGCCAGCAGCTTGGCACGGGATCTCTCCTACGAGCAGTACTTC.

The chain couples TRBV4-1 to TRBJ2-1; 7 nucleotides align to TRBD2. V lost 6 bases and J lost 0; bases outside the gene matches: 5. The CDR3 consists of 15 residues. CDR1 MGHRA and CDR2 YSYEKL come from the germline V gene. Here the CDR3 reads CASRAGPLSYNEQFF. The DNA of the CDR3 is TGCGCCAGCAGAGCGGGGCCCCTCTCCTACAATGAGCAGTTCTTC.